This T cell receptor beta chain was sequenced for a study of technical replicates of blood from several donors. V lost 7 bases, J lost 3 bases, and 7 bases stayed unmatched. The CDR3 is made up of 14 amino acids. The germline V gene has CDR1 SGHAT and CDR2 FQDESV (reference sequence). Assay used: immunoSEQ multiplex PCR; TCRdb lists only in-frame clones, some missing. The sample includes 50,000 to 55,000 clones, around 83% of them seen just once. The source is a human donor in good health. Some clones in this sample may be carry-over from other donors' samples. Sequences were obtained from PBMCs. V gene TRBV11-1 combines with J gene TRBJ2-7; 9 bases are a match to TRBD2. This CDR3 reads CASKQGLANYEQYF. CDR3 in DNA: TGTGCCAGCAAACAAGGACTAGCGAACTACGAGCAGTACTTC.